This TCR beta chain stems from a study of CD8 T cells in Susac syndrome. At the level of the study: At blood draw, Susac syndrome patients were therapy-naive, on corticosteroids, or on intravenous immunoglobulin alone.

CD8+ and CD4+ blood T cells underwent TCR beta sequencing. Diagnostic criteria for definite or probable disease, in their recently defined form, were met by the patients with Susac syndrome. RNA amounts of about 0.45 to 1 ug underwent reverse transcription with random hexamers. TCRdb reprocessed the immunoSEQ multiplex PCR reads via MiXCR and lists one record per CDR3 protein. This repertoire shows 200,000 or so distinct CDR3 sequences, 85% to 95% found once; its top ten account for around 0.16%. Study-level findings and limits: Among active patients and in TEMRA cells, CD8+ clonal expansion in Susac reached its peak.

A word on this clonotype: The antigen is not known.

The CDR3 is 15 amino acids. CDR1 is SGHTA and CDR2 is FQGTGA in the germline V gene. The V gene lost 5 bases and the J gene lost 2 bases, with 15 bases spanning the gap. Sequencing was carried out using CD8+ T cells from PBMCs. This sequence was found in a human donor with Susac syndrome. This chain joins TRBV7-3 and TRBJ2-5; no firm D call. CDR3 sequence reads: CASSPVGIAQETQYF. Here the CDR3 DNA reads TGTGCCAGCAGCCCGGTCGGCATTGCTCAAGAGACCCAGTACTTC.